The present T cell receptor (beta chain) was sequenced within a study of OX40 agonist ivuxolimab in advanced cancers. Study-level information: Ivuxolimab was administered intravenously to patients at 0.01 to 10 mg/kg every 2 weeks.

TCRdb's table, derived via immunoSEQ multiplex PCR, lists solely in-frame clones and lacks some. The sample has over 85,000 clones, more than 70% seen once. Cycle 7 day 1, cycle 4 day 1, and baseline were the timepoints at which blood was sampled. The study's findings and limits: CD8+ T cells averaged more expanded clones than CD4+.

As regards this clone: Antigen specificity is unknown.

The CDR3 is 14 amino acids. Trimming stripped 0 bases from V and 0 bases from J, with 3 bases between. The germline V gene encodes CDR1 SGHNT and CDR2 YENEEA. This receptor was identified in an adult with an advanced solid tumor such as melanoma, head and neck, liver or kidney cancer. The specimen comprised CD4+ or CD8+ T cells sorted from blood, sampled in a trial of the OX40 agonist ivuxolimab. The rearrangement joins TRBV11-3 to TRBJ2-1, with D unclear. In DNA form, the CDR3 reads TGTGCCAGCAGCTTAGAGAGCTCCTACAATGAGCAGTTCTTC. Translating it yields CASSLESSYNEQFF.